Listed below are T cell receptor beta chains from one sample, sequenced in a study of blood T cell repertoires in COVID-19. The protocol was immunoSEQ multiplex PCR, while the TCRdb copy is restricted to in-frame clones and leaves out a portion. The profile shows some 220,000 clones, roughly 80% of them singletons. What was sequenced was PBMCs or T cells enriched from blood (not recorded which). Receptors originate from a woman aged 40 to 50 with acute COVID-19. CDR3s include the opening cysteine and the closing phenylalanine or tryptophan. A D gene is named only where the DNA matches it firmly. Expanded clones get a size class; other rows say once, few or many, or leave the size out.

size	D	V	J	DNA	CDR3
-	-	TRBV2	TRBJ2-3	TGTGCCACCTCAGGGTTCACAGATACGCAGTATTTT	CATSGFTDTQYF
-	-	TRBV7-9	TRBJ1-1	TGTGCCAGCAGCTCGGGACTATCGAACACTGAAGCTTTCTTT	CASSSGLSNTEAFF
-	-	TRBV5-1	TRBJ1-1	TGCGCCAGCAGCTTTGTTGGCGGGAACACTGAAGCTTTCTTT	CASSFVGGNTEAFF
-	TRBD2	TRBV19	TRBJ2-3	TGTGCCAGTAGTATGGGCGGGAGTCCAGATACGCAGTATTTT	CASSMGGSPDTQYF
once	TRBD1	TRBV5-1	TRBJ1-1	TGCGCCAGCAGCCCGGACAGGGCGGCTGAAGCTTTCTTT	CASSPDRAAEAFF
once	-	TRBV19	TRBJ1-5	TGTGCCAGTAGTATTGACAGCCACAATCAGCCCCAGCATTTT	CASSIDSHNQPQHF
-	TRBD1	TRBV6-5	TRBJ1-1	TGTGCCAGCAGCGGACAGGGATTCACTGAAGCTTTCTTT	CASSGQGFTEAFF
many	-	TRBV6-1	TRBJ1-5	TGTGCCAGCAGTGAACCAATAAAGCGACTCGCCTTT	CASSEPIKRLAF
-	TRBD1	TRBV7-2	TRBJ1-2	TGTGCCAGCAGCCCCCTACAGGGGCCTTTCTATGGCTACACCTTC	CASSPLQGPFYGYTF
-	-	TRBV4-3	TRBJ1-4	TGCGCCAGCAGCCAACACCGAGGAACTAATGAAAAACTGTTTTTT	CASSQHRGTNEKLFF
-	-	TRBV6-5	TRBJ2-5	TGTGCCAGCAGGCCTCTAGCGAGTCAAGAGACCCAGTACTTC	CASRPLASQETQYF
once	-	TRBV27	TRBJ2-7	TGTGCCAGACCCTTCTACAGCGGACGCCCAGGCTGGGAGCAGTACTTC	CARPFYSGRPGWEQYF
-	-	TRBV6-1	TRBJ1-4	TGTGCCAGCAGTGAAGGTTGGGGGGGTGATGAAAAACTGTTTTTT	CASSEGWGGDEKLFF
-	-	TRBV7-3	TRBJ1-2	TGTGCCAGCAGCTTAGGCGACAGGTCCTTAGGAGGCTACACCTTC	CASSLGDRSLGGYTF
few	TRBD2	TRBV7-2	TRBJ2-5	TGTGCCAGCACCGATCCGGGACTAGGGGGTAGGGAGACCCAGTACTTC	CASTDPGLGGRETQYF
-	TRBD2	TRBV7-9	TRBJ2-3	TGTGCCAGCAGTCAATCATTAGCGGGAGGCGTGAGCACAGATACGCAGTATTTT	CASSQSLAGGVSTDTQYF
-	-	TRBV19	TRBJ2-3	TGTGCCAGTAGCGAAGACACTTACGCTAGCACAGATACGCAGTATTTT	CASSEDTYASTDTQYF
-	TRBD1	TRBV5-1	TRBJ1-6	TGCGCCAGCAGACCGGGACAGGGGAGTCGTAATTCACCCCTCCACTTT	CASRPGQGSRNSPLHF
-	-	TRBV6-5	TRBJ1-1	TGTGCCAGCAGTTACACGGGGGGCACTGAAGCTTTCTTT	CASSYTGGTEAFF
-	-	TRBV10-3	TRBJ1-2	TGTGCCATCGGGGGGGAGATCCTCTATGGCTACACCTTC	CAIGGEILYGYTF
few	-	TRBV27	TRBJ1-1	TGTGCCAGCAGGGGACGACAGGCTATGAACACTGAAGCTTTCTTT	CASRGRQAMNTEAFF
-	-	TRBV28	TRBJ1-6	TGTGCCAGCAGTCCCCCTGGAGGCTCACCCCTCCACTTT	CASSPPGGSPLHF
few	TRBD1	TRBV4-2	TRBJ1-6	TGTGCCAGCAGCCAAGATGGGACAGATAATTCACCCCTCCACTTT	CASSQDGTDNSPLHF
-	-	TRBV7-9	TRBJ1-3	TGTGCCAGCAGGCAGGGTAACACCATATATTTT	CASRQGNTIYF
-	TRBD2	TRBV28	TRBJ2-1	TGTGCCAGCAGTTTAGGCGGGAGGGTTTACAATGAGCAGTTCTTC	CASSLGGRVYNEQFF
once	-	TRBV30	TRBJ1-2	TGTGCCTGGAGTGGACCGGGGGGTGATCCTAACTATGGCTACACCTTC	CAWSGPGGDPNYGYTF
-	TRBD1	TRBV7-9	TRBJ1-6	TGTGCCAGCAGCTGGAGGGACAGCCCGAATTCACCCCTCCACTTT	CASSWRDSPNSPLHF
-	TRBD1	TRBV7-3	TRBJ1-4	TGTGCCAGCTTCCCACCGAGGGACAGGGGTAATGAAAAACTGTTTTTT	CASFPPRDRGNEKLFF
-	TRBD1	TRBV5-6	TRBJ1-3	TGTGCCAGCAGCTACGGGACAGTCCAGAGCTCTGGAAACACCATATATTTT	CASSYGTVQSSGNTIYF
-	-	TRBV7-3	TRBJ1-5	TGTGCCAGCAGCTTAACCCCCACGGGAGACCAGCATTTT	CASSLTPTGDQHF
-	-	TRBV29-1	TRBJ2-3	TGCAGCGTTGGAAAGGGAGGCGGTGGGGATACGCAGTATTTT	CSVGKGGGGDTQYF
-	-	TRBV14	TRBJ1-1	TGTGCCAGCAGCCAAGTTCGGGGTCCGAGGGCTGAAGCTTTCTTT	CASSQVRGPRAEAFF
-	TRBD1	TRBV5-8	TRBJ2-7	TGTGCCAGCACCTACGGGACAGGGGGGAACAACGAGCAGTACTTC	CASTYGTGGNNEQYF
-	TRBD1	TRBV18	TRBJ2-7	TGTGCCAGCTCACTTTACGGGACAGGTCCCTACGAGCAGTACTTC	CASSLYGTGPYEQYF
-	-	TRBV7-8	TRBJ1-3	TGTGCCAGCATCAGGGGTGCAGGGCGAAACACCATATATTTT	CASIRGAGRNTIYF
-	-	TRBV5-1	TRBJ2-2	TGCGCCAGCAGCTTGTTGTCAGACACCGGGGAGCTGTTTTTT	CASSLLSDTGELFF
-	TRBD1	TRBV10-3	TRBJ1-2	TGTGCCATCAGTGACCAGGGGGCTCCAAACTATGGCTACACCTTC	CAISDQGAPNYGYTF
-	-	TRBV19	TRBJ2-7	TGTGCCAGTGCCGTCAGGGACACCACCTACGAGCAGTACTTC	CASAVRDTTYEQYF
-	-	TRBV29-1	TRBJ2-7	TGCAGCGTTGAACAGGGAGGCTACGAGCAGTACTTC	CSVEQGGYEQYF
once	TRBD2	TRBV6-5	TRBJ2-3	TGTGCCAGCAGTTACTCGAGGGCTAGCGGAGGAGATACGCAGTATTTT	CASSYSRASGGDTQYF
-	-	TRBV6-5	TRBJ1-6	TGTGCCAGCAGCCCCGCTCCTCGGGATTCACCCCTCCACTTT	CASSPAPRDSPLHF
-	TRBD2	TRBV6-4	TRBJ2-1	TGTGCCAGCAGCCCCAAACACTCGACTAGCGGGGGCCTCAATGAGCAGTTCTTC	CASSPKHSTSGGLNEQFF
few	-	TRBV29-1	TRBJ2-2	TGCAGCGGGACACCCGATTTGTCCGGGGAGCTGTTTTTT	CSGTPDLSGELFF
-	-	TRBV24-1	TRBJ1-6	TGTGCCACCAGTGAATCGGGGGGTAATTCACCCCTCCACTTT	CATSESGGNSPLHF
-	TRBD2	TRBV28	TRBJ2-7	TGTGCCTCCTCCACTAGCGGGAGTATCTACGAGCAGTACTTC	CASSTSGSIYEQYF
once	TRBD2	TRBV28	TRBJ2-2	TGTGCCAGCACCGGGGGGGCGGCGGGGACCGGGGAGCTGTTTTTT	CASTGGAAGTGELFF
-	-	TRBV9	TRBJ1-2	TGTGCCAGCAGCACTCCCGGTTCCACGGTTGGCTACACCTTC	CASSTPGSTVGYTF
-	-	TRBV29-1	TRBJ1-5	TGCAGCGTATCGGTACTGAATAGCAATCAGCCCCAGCATTTT	CSVSVLNSNQPQHF